These 25 T cell receptor beta chains originate from one sample sequenced in a study of CD8 T cells in ankylosing spondylitis. In TCRdb, the 5' RACE reads were re-called with MiXCR into one record per CDR3 protein. Of some 290,000 distinct CDR3 sequences in the sample, 15% to 20% were seen once. The material sequenced was blood, either unsorted or a sorted T cell fraction (not recorded which). These receptors were obtained from a male donor with ankylosing spondylitis or in good health (not recorded which).

This clonotype has a count of ten or more. The chain links TRBV6-6 to TRBJ2-1, with no clear D. Germline CDR1 reads MNHNY; CDR2 reads SVGAGI (reference sequence). Trimming stripped 2 bases from V and 8 bases from J, with 7 bases between. The CDR3 runs to 12 residues. The CDR3 loop is CASSYPKDEQFF. The CDR3 DNA reads as TGTGCCAGCAGTTACCCAAAGGATGAGCAGTTCTTC.

Only a few counts were recorded for this clonotype. The chain uses TRBV14 and TRBJ1-2; 9 nucleotides align to TRBD1. Trimming removed 3 bases from V and 2 bases from J; junction bases left unmatched: 7. CDR3 size: 16 residues. The germline CDR1 and CDR2 sequences are SGHDN and FVKESK. CDR3 residues: CASSHIPGQGNYGYTF. The CDR3 coding sequence is TGTGCCAGCAGCCACATACCGGGACAGGGAAACTATGGCTACACCTTC.

This sequence joins TRBV12-3 or TRBV12-4 and TRBJ2-4; possibly TRBD1 or TRBD2 for D (5 bases each). Trimming removed 0 bases from V and 1 base from J, with 7 bases in between. The CDR3 has 15 residues. The CDR3 region has the DNA TGTGCCAGCAGTTTAGCGGGACGGGCCAAAAACATTCAGTACTTC. Protein sequence: CASSLAGRAKNIQYF.

V gene TRBV20-1 combines with J gene TRBJ2-6, with 7 bases identical to TRBD1. V lost 6 bases, J lost 0 bases, and 5 bases stayed unmatched. Per the germline V gene, CDR1 is DFQATT and CDR2 is SNEGSKA (reference sequence). CDR3 length equals 15 residues. The CDR3 coding sequence is TGCAGTGCCTGGACAGGAACCTCTGGGGCCAACGTCCTGACTTTC. Its protein product is CSAWTGTSGANVLTF.

This chain uses TRBV7-3 with TRBJ1-1; a possible D gene is TRBD1 (5 bases). The CDR3 length is 13 residues. CDR1 and CDR2 from the germline V gene are SGHTA and FQGTGA. V lost 8 bases, J lost 11 bases, and 21 bases lay in between. The DNA for the CDR3 is TGTGCCAGCTCCCCGGGAGGGGATGGGATGGCTTTCTTT. Its translation is CASSPGGDGMAFF. Using reference TRBV7-3 and TRBJ1-1 for the parts outside the CDR3, the full variable domain is GAGVSQTPSNKVTEKGKYVELRCDPISGHTALYWYRQSLGQGPEFLIYFQGTGAADDSGLPNDRFFAVRPEGSVSTLKIQRTERGDSAVYLCASSPGGDGMAFFGQGTRLTVV.

This clonotype occurred a few times. The rearrangement joins TRBV20-1 to TRBJ1-5, with a possible D match to TRBD1 (5 bases). The V end was cut by 3 bases, the J end by 4 bases, with 7 bases between. This CDR3 is 12 amino acids long. Looked up from germline, CDR1 is DFQATT and CDR2 is SNEGSKA (reference sequence). The CDR3 coding sequence is TGCAGTGCTAGGGACATAAATCAGCCCCAGCATTTT. This gives the protein CSARDINQPQHF.

The V and J genes are TRBV20-1 and TRBJ1-4, with D uncertain. V gave up 3 bases and J gave up 0 bases, with 5 bases separating them. The V gene's germline CDR1 is DFQATT and CDR2 SNEGSKA (reference sequence). The CDR3 spans 13 residues. CDR3 nucleotide sequence: TGCAGTGCTAGTAGAGCAACTAATGAAAAACTGTTTTTT. This codes for CSASRATNEKLFF.

This clonotype appeared many times. V and J are TRBV5-1 and TRBJ1-5; 8 bases agree with TRBD1. V lost 0 bases to trimming and J lost 2 bases; unmatched junction nucleotides: 4. The germline CDR1 and CDR2 sequences are SGHRS and YFSETQ. The CDR3 has 16 amino acids. CDR3 bases: TGCGCCAGCAGCTTGGGTGGGACAGGCGGCAATCAGCCCCAGCATTTT. It translates to CASSLGGTGGNQPQHF.

This clonotype was detected only a few times. This chain connects TRBV5-5 to TRBJ1-4; maybe TRBD1 (5 bases). Per germline, CDR1 SGHKS and CDR2 YYEKEE (reference sequence). CDR3 length: 14 amino acids. V dropped 4 bases and J dropped 8 bases, with 15 bases sitting between them. DNA of the CDR3: TGTGCCAGCAGCCCGCCGGGCAGGGACGAAAAACTGTTTTTT. Encoded protein: CASSPPGRDEKLFF.

The V gene is TRBV20-1, the J gene TRBJ2-5, with D hard to call. Trimming took 3 bases from V and 1 from J, leaving 9 bases between them. CDR1 and CDR2 (germline): DFQATT, SNEGSKA (reference sequence). CDR3 length: 13 amino acids. The CDR3 nucleotides are TGCAGTGCTAGGCGAGATATCCAAGAGACCCAGTACTTC. Protein product: CSARRDIQETQYF.

This clonotype has ten or more counts. The chain joins TRBV29-1 to TRBJ2-5; a possible D gene is TRBD1 (5 bases). V lost 6 bases and J 9 bases, leaving 11 bases between the germline ends. Germline loops: CDR1 SQVTM, CDR2 ANQGSEA. The CDR3 is 10 residues long. The CDR3, as DNA: TGCAGCGTCGACAGTGGGGCCCAGTACTTC. Its protein product is CSVDSGAQYF.

V is TRBV5-1 and J is TRBJ2-1; perhaps TRBD1 as D (6 bases). Germline V gene lookup returns CDR1 SGHRS and CDR2 YFSETQ. The V end lost 2 bases, the J end lost 9 bases, and 15 bases lay between the germline ends. The CDR3 sequence is 14 residues long. The CDR3 loop is CASSFTGLAGEQFF. Written as DNA, the CDR3 is TGCGCCAGCAGCTTTACAGGGTTAGCCGGTGAGCAGTTCTTC.

The chain carries TRBV5-1 and TRBJ2-3, with 7 bases aligning to TRBD2. The V segment lost 6 bases and the J segment 3 bases; nucleotides outside the gene matches: 4. The germline CDR1 and CDR2 sequences are SGHRS and YFSETQ. CDR3 length: 13 residues. CDR3 region: CASTVGGTDTQYF. The CDR3 DNA sequence: TGCGCCAGCACCGTGGGGGGGACAGATACGCAGTATTTT.

Note on this clonotype: Since a much larger clone is just one base distant, this may be a read error. The rearrangement uses TRBV15 and TRBJ2-3, with 8 bases fitting TRBD2. The CDR3 is 16 residues long. CDR1 is LNHNV and CDR2 is YYDKDF in the germline V gene (reference sequence). The CDR3 reads CVTSRRAGANTDTQYF. CDR3 sequence (DNA): TGTGTCACCAGCAGAAGAGCGGGGGCCAACACAGATACGCAGTATTTT.

This clonotype appeared a few times. This chain links TRBV29-1 with TRBJ2-3, with TRBD2 matching over 7 bases. Germline V gene sequence: CDR1 SQVTM, CDR2 ANQGSEA. The V gene end was trimmed by 3 bases and the J gene end by 6 bases; junction bases not matched to a gene: 15. The CDR3 contains 16 residues. This CDR3 is CSVEVAGRPQRDTQYF. DNA of the CDR3: TGCAGCGTTGAGGTAGCGGGCAGGCCACAACGGGATACGCAGTATTTT.

This clonotype came up a few times. This rearrangement joins TRBV12-3 or TRBV12-4 to TRBJ1-2, with D possibly matching TRBD1 (5 bases). The CDR3 is 13 amino acids. V gave up 2 bases and J gave up 6 bases, with 10 bases separating them. CDR3 DNA: TGTGCCAGCAGTTTATACGGGGGAAATGGCTACACCTTC. Translated: CASSLYGGNGYTF.

The chain links TRBV6-1 to TRBJ2-2, with 7 positions matching TRBD1. The V gene's germline CDR1 is MNHNS and CDR2 SASEGT. This CDR3 is built from 15 residues. Germline trimming cut 1 base from V and 2 bases from J; bases unmatched to any gene: 1. This chain's CDR3 is CASSEGQGNTGELFF. The CDR3 nucleotides read TGTGCCAGCAGTGAAGGACAGGGAAACACCGGGGAGCTGTTTTTT.

Many counts were recorded for this clonotype. This chain connects TRBV29-1 to TRBJ1-5; 8 bases fit TRBD1. CDR1 SQVTM and CDR2 ANQGSEA come from the germline V gene. The V and J ends lost 6 bases and 4 bases, in that order; junction bases with no gene match: 5. The CDR3 runs to 13 residues. The CDR3 sequence is CSVSQGVNQPQHF. CDR3 in DNA: TGCAGCGTATCACAGGGGGTGAATCAGCCCCAGCATTTT.

In its sample, this clonotype was seen many times. The chain has TRBV29-1 and TRBJ2-5; D not resolved. This CDR3 region has 16 residues. V was shortened by 2 bases and J by 4 bases, with 20 bases between the two germline ends. CDR1 SQVTM and CDR2 ANQGSEA come from the germline V gene. The CDR3 protein is CSVEYTPSLWGETQYF. The CDR3 DNA is TGCAGCGTTGAATATACGCCCTCCCTGTGGGGAGAGACCCAGTACTTC. Together with reference TRBV29-1 and TRBJ2-5, the CDR3 gives the full variable domain: SAVISQKPSRDICQRGTSLTIQCQVDSQVTMMFWYRQQPGQSLTLIATANQGSEATYESGFVIDKFPISRPNLTFSTLTVSNMSPEDSSIYLCSVEYTPSLWGETQYFGPGTRLLVL.

This clonotype was seen repeatedly, ten times or more. The chain carries TRBV9 and TRBJ1-1, with TRBD1 matching 10 bases. Germline lookup yields CDR1 SGDLS and CDR2 YYNGEE. Trimming removed 1 base from V and 10 bases from J; junction bases left unmatched: 7. This CDR3 is 14 amino acids long. The CDR3: CASSVTGTGDGAFF. The DNA for the CDR3 is TGTGCCAGCAGCGTAACCGGGACAGGGGACGGAGCTTTCTTT.

This clonotype was counted between two and nine times. The rearrangement uses TRBV20-1 and TRBJ2-3, with D possibly called TRBD1 or TRBD2 (5 bases each). The germline gives CDR1 DFQATT, CDR2 SNEGSKA (reference sequence). V was cut by 3 bases and J by 2 bases, with 9 bases left in between. There are 13 residues in the CDR3. The CDR3: CSASGGNTDTQYF. CDR3 in DNA: TGCAGTGCTAGTGGGGGAAACACAGATACGCAGTATTTT.

The V and J genes are TRBV28 and TRBJ2-3; 10 bases are shared with TRBD2. CDR3 length: 16 amino acids. Germline loops: CDR1 MDHEN, CDR2 SYDVKM. Losses at the gene ends were 7 bases for V and 1 base for J; bases not matched to a gene: 8. This chain's CDR3 is CASTLGLAPRTDTQYF. For the CDR3, the DNA is TGTGCCAGCACCTTGGGACTAGCGCCCCGCACAGATACGCAGTATTTT.

The chain couples TRBV12-3 or TRBV12-4 to TRBJ2-5; no definite D call. This CDR3 is 13 amino acids long. Trimming took off 3 bases at V and 5 bases at J, with 10 bases between the two ends. The CDR3 coding sequence is TGTGCCAGCAGTTTTGAGGCCCAGGAGACCCAGTACTTC. Translated: CASSFEAQETQYF.

Only a few counts were recorded for this clonotype. The J gene is TRBJ2-4, the V gene TRBV13, with D possibly being TRBD1 or TRBD2 (5 bases each). Germline CDR1 is PRHDT and CDR2 is FYEKMQ (reference sequence). The CDR3 is made up of 13 amino acids. The ends were cut back, 8 bases at V and 1 base at J, with 9 bases in the middle. As DNA, the CDR3 is TGTGCCAGCGCGTGGGGGGCCAAAAACATTCAGTACTTC. It yields the protein CASAWGAKNIQYF.

V is TRBV10-2 and J is TRBJ1-1; D unresolved. V lost 4 bases, J lost 3 bases, and 18 bases lay in between. The CDR3 length is 16 residues. CDR1 and CDR2 from the germline V gene are WSHSY and SAAADI. CDR3 protein: CASSVRETLVDTEAFF. The CDR3 DNA follows: TGCGCCAGCAGTGTCCGGGAGACCTTGGTGGACACTGAAGCTTTCTTT.